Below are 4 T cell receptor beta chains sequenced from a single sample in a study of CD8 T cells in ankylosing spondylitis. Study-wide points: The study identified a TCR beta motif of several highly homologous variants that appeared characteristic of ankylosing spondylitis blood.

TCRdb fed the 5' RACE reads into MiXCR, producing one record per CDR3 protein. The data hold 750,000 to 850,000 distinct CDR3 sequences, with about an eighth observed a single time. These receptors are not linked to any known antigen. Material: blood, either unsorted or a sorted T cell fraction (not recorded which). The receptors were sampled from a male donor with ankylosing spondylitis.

Written as DNA, the CDR3 is TGCGCCAGCAGCCGCGGGACTCGCACAGATACGCAGTATTTT. Translation: CASSRGTRTDTQYF. The genes are TRBV5-1 and TRBJ2-3; D perhaps matches TRBD2 (6 bases). In germline, CDR1 is SGHRS, CDR2 YFSETQ. Trimming stripped 4 bases from V and 1 base from J, with 10 bases between. The CDR3 spans 14 residues.

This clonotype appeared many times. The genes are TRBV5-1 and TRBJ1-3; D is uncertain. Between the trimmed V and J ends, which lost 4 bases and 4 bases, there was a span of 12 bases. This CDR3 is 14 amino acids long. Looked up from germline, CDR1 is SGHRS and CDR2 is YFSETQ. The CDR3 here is CASSTGVGGNTIYF. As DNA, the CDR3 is TGCGCCAGCAGCACCGGGGTTGGAGGAAACACCATATATTTT.

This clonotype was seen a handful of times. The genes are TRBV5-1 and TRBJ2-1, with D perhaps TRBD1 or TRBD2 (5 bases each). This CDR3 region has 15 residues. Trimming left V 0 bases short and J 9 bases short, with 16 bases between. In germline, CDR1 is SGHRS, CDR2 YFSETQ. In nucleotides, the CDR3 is TGCGCCAGCAGCTTGGTGGGGGATCCCCGAGTTGAGCAGTTCTTC. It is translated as CASSLVGDPRVEQFF.

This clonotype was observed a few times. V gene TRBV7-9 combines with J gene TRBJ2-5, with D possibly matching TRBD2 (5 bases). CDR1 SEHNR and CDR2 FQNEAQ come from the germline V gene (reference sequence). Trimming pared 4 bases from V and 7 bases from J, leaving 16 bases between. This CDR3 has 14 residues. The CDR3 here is CASSSRVFRGTQYF. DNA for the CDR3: TGTGCCAGCAGCTCGAGGGTCTTTCGGGGGACCCAGTACTTC.